This TCR beta chain was sequenced for a study of blood T cell repertoires in COVID-19. For the study at large: The United States, Italy and Spain provided the acute and convalescent COVID-19 samples.

Clones were read by immunoSEQ multiplex PCR, and TCRdb kept only the in-frame ones, dropping some. The sample shows under 250,000 clones, approximately 89% of them seen only once. V shed 3 bases and J shed 8 bases, with 11 bases lying between them. CDR1 LNHDA and CDR2 SQIVND come from the germline V gene (reference sequence). The CDR3 runs to 14 residues. In its sample, this clone was seen a few times. The sample was PBMCs or T cells enriched from blood (not recorded which). The TCR sequence derives from a woman aged 25 to 39 who had been exposed to COVID-19. The chain uses TRBV19 and TRBJ1-6; D gene ambiguous. CDR3 loop: CASSMGGWDSPLHF. The CDR3 DNA follows: TGTGCCAGTAGTATGGGAGGTTGGGATTCACCCCTCCACTTT.